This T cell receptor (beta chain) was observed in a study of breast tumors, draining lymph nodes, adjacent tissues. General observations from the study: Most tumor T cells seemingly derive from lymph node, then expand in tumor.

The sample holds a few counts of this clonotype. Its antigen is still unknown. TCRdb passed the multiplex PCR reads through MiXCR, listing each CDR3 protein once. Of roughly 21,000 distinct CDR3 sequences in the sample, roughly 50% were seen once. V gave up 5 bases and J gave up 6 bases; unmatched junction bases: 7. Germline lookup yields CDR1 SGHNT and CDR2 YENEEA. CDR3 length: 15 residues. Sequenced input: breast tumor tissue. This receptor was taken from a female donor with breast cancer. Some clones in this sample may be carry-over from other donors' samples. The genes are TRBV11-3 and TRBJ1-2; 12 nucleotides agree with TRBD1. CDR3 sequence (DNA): TGTGCCAGCAGCAAGGGACAGGGGGCCCGACATGGCTACACCTTC. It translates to CASSKGQGARHGYTF.